This T cell receptor beta chain came from a study of Graves' ophthalmopathy and Graves' hyperthyroidism. Study-wide background: Peripheral blood (taken before any treatment) was collected at initial diagnosis.

This clonotype has just a few counts. Its antigen is still unknown. Ophthalmopathy donors' eye disease showed moderate-to-severe activity, CAS of at least 3, NOSPECS of at least 4 and duration under 3 months. Amplifying from RNA transcripts, the study obtained TCR beta CDR3 regions. An initial RT-PCR round employing HTBI primers preceded a second-round multiplex PCR. TCRdb re-analysed the multiplex PCR reads in MiXCR, keeping a single row per CDR3 protein. This sample has fewer than 400,000 distinct CDR3 sequences, with approximately 16% found just once. Study results and limitations: Discriminating ophthalmopathy from stable hyperthyroidism, a 13-signature model attained a sensitivity of approximately 85% and a specificity of approximately 81%. The blood repertoire also included most expanded thyroid clonotypes above 0.001 frequency.

V shed 1 base, J shed 0 bases, and the junction held 12 bases outside the gene matches. The V gene's germline CDR1 is SGHDT and CDR2 YYEEEE. The CDR3 consists of 18 residues. The specimen sequenced was peripheral blood. The source is a woman aged 18-29 years with Graves' ophthalmopathy. This chain connects TRBV5-6 to TRBJ1-1, with 7 positions matching TRBD1. The CDR3 coding sequence is TGTGCCAGCAGCTTGTATCGCAGGGGGGGCGTCGTGAACACTGAAGCTTTCTTT. It is translated as CASSLYRRGGVVNTEAFF.